The T cell receptor (beta chain) under discussion was sequenced for a study of blood T cell repertoires in COVID-19. Authors' data handling: How many nucleated cells were present was estimated from reference gene primer amplification. This table comes from immunoSEQ multiplex PCR, and its TCRdb copy is limited to in-frame clones, with some not included. V and J calls and clone size are copied from that table; D and trimming were computed from the DNA. The sample has 100,000 to 150,000 clones, around 89% seen once. Germline CDR1 and CDR2: SGDLS and YYNGEE. The CDR3 extends over 18 amino acids. V lost 0 bases to trimming and J lost 3 bases, with 18 bases between them.

The sequenced sample consisted of peripheral blood. V is TRBV9 and J is TRBJ2-2; a weak D match, TRBD2 (6 bases). This TCR came from a man aged 60-69 years with COVID-19, enrolled during active disease. The CDR3 sequence: CASSVASRAEGYTGELFF. In nucleotides, the CDR3 is TGTGCCAGCAGCGTAGCTAGCAGGGCGGAGGGCTACACCGGGGAGCTGTTTTTT.